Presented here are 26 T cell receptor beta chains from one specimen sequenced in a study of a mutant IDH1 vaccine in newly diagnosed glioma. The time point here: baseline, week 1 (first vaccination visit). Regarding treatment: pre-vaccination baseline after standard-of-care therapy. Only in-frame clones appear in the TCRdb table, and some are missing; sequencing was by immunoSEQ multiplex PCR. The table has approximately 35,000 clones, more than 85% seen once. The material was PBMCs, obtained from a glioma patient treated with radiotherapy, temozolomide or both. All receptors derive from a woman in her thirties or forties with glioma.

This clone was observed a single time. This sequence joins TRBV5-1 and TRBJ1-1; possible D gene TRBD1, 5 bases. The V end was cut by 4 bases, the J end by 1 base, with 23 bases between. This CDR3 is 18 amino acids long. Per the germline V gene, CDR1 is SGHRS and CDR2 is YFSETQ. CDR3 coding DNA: TGCGCCAGCAGCCCAAACCCCGGGGGAGGGGCTGAGAACACTGAAGCTTTCTTT. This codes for CASSPNPGGGAENTEAFF.

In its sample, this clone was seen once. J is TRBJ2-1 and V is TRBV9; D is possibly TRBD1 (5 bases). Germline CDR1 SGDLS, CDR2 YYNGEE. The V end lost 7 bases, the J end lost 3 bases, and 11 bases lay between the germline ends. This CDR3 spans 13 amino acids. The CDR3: CASGQGNYNEQFF. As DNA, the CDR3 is TGTGCCAGCGGGCAGGGCAACTACAATGAGCAGTTCTTC.

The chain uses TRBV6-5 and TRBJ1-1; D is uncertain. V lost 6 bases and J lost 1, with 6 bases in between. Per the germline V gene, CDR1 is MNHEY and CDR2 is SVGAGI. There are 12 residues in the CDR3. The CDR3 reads CASSRQNTEAFF. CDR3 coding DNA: TGTGCCAGCAGCCGTCAGAACACTGAAGCTTTCTTT.

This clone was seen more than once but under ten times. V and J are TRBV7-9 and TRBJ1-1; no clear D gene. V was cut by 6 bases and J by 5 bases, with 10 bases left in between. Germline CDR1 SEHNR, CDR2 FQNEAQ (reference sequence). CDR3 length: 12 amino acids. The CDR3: CASRGVETEAFF. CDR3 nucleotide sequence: TGTGCCAGCAGGGGTGTCGAGACTGAAGCTTTCTTT.

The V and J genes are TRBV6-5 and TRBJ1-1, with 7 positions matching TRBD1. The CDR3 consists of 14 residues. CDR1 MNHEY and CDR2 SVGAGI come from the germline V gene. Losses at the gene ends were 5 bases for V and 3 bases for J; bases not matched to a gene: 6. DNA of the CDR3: TGTGCCAGCAGTAGACAGGGTGCAGACACTGAAGCTTTCTTT. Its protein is CASSRQGADTEAFF.

Here the CDR3 DNA reads TGTGCCAGCAGCCAAGTGGCGGGAGCGAATGAGCAGTTCTTC. It is translated as CASSQVAGANEQFF. J is TRBJ2-1 and V is TRBV14; 7 bases agree with TRBD2. The CDR3 is 14 amino acids. Germline V gene sequence: CDR1 SGHDN, CDR2 FVKESK. The V and J ends lost 1 base and 7 bases, in that order; junction bases with no gene match: 4.

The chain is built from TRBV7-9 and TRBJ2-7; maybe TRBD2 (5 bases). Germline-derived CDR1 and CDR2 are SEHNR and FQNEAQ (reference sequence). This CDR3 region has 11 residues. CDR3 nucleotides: TGTGCGGAAGAGGGAGTCTACGAGCAGTACTTC. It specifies CAEEGVYEQYF.

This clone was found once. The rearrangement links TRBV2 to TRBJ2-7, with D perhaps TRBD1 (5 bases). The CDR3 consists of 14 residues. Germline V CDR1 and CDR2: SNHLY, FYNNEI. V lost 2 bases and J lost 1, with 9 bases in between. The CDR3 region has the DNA TGTGCCAGCAGTGAATTGGACAAGTCCTACGAGCAGTACTTC. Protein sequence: CASSELDKSYEQYF.

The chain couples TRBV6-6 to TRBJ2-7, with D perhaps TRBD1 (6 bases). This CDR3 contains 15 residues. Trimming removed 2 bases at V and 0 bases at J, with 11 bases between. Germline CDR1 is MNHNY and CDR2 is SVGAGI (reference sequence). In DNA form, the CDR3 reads TGTGCCAGCAGTTACGGAGGACAGAGCTCCTACGAGCAGTACTTC. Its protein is CASSYGGQSSYEQYF.

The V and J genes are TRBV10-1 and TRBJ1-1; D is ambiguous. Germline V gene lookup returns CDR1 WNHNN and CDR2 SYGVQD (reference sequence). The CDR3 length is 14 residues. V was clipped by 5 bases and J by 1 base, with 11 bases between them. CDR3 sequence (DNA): TGCGCCAGCAGTCACCGACGGGGGAACACTGAAGCTTTCTTT. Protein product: CASSHRRGNTEAFF.

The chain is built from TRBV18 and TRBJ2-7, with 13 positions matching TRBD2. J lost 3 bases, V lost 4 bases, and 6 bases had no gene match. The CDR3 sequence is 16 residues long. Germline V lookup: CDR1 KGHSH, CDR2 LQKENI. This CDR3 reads CASSLLGLAGRYEQYF. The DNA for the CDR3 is TGTGCCAGCTCACTACTGGGACTAGCGGGGCGCTACGAGCAGTACTTC.

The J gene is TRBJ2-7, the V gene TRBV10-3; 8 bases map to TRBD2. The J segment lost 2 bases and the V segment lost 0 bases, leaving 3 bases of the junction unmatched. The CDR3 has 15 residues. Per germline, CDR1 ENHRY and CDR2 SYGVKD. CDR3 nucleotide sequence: TGTGCCATCAGTGAGTCGGTAGCGGGAACCTACGAGCAGTACTTC. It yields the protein CAISESVAGTYEQYF.

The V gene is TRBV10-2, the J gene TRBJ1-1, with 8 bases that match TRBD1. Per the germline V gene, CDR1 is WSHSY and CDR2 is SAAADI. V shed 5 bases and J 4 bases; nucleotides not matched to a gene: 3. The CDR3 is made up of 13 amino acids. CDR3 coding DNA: TGCGCCAGCAGTTACACAGGGGGCACTGAAGCTTTCTTT. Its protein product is CASSYTGGTEAFF.

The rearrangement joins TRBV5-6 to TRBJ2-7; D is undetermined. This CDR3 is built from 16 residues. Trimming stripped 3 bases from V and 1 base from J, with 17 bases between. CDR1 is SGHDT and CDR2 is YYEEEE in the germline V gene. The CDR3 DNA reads TGTGCCAGCAGCTCTTCATTGGTGTTAAATTCCTACGAGCAGTACTTC. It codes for CASSSSLVLNSYEQYF.

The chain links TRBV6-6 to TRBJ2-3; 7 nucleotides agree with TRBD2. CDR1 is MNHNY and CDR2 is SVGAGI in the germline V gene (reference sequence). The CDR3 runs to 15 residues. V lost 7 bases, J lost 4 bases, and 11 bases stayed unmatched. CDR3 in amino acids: CASTYGQGGADTQYF. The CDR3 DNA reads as TGTGCCAGCACCTACGGTCAGGGAGGGGCAGATACGCAGTATTTT.

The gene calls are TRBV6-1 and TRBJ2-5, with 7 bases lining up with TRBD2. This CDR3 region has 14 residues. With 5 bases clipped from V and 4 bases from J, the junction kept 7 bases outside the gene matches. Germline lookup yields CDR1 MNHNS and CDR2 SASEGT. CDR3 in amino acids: CASSQSGIIETQYF. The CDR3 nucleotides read TGTGCCAGCAGTCAAAGCGGGATCATAGAGACCCAGTACTTC.

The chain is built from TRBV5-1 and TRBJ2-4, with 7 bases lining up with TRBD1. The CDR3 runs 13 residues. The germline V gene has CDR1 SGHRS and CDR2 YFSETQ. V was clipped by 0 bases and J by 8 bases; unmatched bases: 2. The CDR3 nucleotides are TGCGCCAGCAGCTTGGGGGACAGCGACATTCAGTACTTC. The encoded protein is CASSLGDSDIQYF.

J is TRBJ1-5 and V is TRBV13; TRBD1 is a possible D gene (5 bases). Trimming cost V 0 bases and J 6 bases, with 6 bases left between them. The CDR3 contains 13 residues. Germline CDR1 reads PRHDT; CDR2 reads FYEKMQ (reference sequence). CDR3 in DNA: TGTGCCAGCAGCTTAGGTGGGGGTCAGCCCCAGCATTTT. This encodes CASSLGGGQPQHF.

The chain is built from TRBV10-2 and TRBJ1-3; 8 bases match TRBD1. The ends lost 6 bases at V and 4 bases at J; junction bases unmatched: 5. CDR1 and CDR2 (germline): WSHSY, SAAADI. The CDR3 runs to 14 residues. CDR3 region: CASRETGVGNTIYF. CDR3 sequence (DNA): TGCGCCAGCAGAGAGACAGGGGTCGGAAACACCATATATTTT.

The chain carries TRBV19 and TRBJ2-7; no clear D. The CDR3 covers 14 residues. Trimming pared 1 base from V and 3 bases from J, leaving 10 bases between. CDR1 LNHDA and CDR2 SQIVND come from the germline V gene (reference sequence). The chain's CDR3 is CASSIAVVGYEQYF. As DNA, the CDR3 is TGTGCCAGTAGTATAGCGGTCGTGGGCTACGAGCAGTACTTC.

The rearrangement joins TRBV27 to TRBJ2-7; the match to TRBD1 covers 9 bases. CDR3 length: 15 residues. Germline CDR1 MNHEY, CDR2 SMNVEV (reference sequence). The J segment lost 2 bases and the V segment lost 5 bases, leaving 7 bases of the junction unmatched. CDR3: CASSTGQGSAYEQYF. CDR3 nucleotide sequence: TGTGCCAGCAGTACGGGACAGGGCTCGGCCTACGAGCAGTACTTC.

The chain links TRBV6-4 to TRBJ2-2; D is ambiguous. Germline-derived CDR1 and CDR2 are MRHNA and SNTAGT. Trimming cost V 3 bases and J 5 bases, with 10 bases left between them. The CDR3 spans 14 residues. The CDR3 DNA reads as TGTGCCAGCAGTGAAACGCTGGGGACCGGGGAGCTGTTTTTT. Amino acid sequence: CASSETLGTGELFF.

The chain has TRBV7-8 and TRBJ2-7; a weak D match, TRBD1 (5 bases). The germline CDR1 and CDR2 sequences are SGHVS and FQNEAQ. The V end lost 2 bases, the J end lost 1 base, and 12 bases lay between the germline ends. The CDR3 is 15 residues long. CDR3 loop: CASSLSGMLSYEQYF. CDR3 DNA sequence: TGTGCCAGCAGCTTATCAGGGATGCTTTCCTACGAGCAGTACTTC.

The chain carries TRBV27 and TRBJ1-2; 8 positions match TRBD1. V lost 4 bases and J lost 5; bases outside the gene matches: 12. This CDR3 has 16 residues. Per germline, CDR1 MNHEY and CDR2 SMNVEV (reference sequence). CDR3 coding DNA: TGTGCCAGCAGTTCCCCTACCGGACAGGGCCTTTATGGCTACACCTTC. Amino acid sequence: CASSSPTGQGLYGYTF.

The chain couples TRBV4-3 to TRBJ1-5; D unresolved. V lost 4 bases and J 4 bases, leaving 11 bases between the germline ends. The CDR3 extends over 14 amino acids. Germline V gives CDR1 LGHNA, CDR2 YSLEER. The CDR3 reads CASSPLPRNQPQHF. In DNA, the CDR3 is TGCGCCAGCAGCCCCTTGCCACGAAATCAGCCCCAGCATTTT.

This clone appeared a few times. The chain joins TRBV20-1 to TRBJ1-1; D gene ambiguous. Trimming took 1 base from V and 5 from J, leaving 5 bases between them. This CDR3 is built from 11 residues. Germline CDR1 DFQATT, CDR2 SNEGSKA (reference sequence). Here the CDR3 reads CSARVVTEAFF. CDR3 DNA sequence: TGCAGTGCTAGAGTGGTTACTGAAGCTTTCTTT.